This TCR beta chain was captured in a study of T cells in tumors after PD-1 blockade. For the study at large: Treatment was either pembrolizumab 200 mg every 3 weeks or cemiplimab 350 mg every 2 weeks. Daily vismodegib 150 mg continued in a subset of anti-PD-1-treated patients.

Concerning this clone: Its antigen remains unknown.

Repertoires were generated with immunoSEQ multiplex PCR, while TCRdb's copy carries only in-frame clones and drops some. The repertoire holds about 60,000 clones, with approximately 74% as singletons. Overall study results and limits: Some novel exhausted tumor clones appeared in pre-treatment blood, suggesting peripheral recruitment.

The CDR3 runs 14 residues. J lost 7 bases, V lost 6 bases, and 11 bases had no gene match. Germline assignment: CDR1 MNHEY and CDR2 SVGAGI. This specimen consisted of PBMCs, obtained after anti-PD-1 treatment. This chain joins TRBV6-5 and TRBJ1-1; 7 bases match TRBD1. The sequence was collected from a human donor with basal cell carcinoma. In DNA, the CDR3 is TGTGCCAGCAGCTACACCTCGGGACAGTATGAAGCTTTCTTT. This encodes CASSYTSGQYEAFF.